Presented here are 14 T cell receptor beta chains from one specimen sequenced in a study of metastatic and nonmetastatic thyroid tumors. TCRdb re-analyzed the PCR reads using MiXCR. The sample has about 93,000 clones, roughly 13% seen once. Patients underwent thyroid surgery, and none had received any treatment before it. Sequenced material: blood. All receptors derive from a female donor with papillary thyroid cancer or a benign thyroid nodule (not recorded which). Some clones in this sample may be carry-over from other donors' samples.

This clone was observed many times. The V gene is TRBV18, the J gene TRBJ2-1; 7 bases fit TRBD1. The CDR3 sequence is 13 residues long. CDR1 and CDR2 from the germline V gene are KGHSH and LQKENI. Trimming took 6 bases from V and 10 from J; bases not matched to a gene: 9. The DNA of the CDR3 is TGTGCCAGCTCTCCCGACAGGGCGAGGGAGCAGTTCTTC. It encodes CASSPDRAREQFF.

A few counts support this clone. CDR3 coding DNA: TGTGCCAGTAGCAACTGGGATCGGACTAGCGGGGAGGAGGTAACAGATACGCAGTATTTT. Its translation is CASSNWDRTSGEEVTDTQYF. This chain connects TRBV19 to TRBJ2-3; 12 bases agree with TRBD2. The CDR3 runs 20 residues. V shed 6 bases and J 3 bases; nucleotides not matched to a gene: 19. CDR1 is LNHDA, CDR2 SQIVND, per germline (reference sequence).

This clone is a singleton in its sample. A much larger clone is a single base away; this may be a read error. The chain couples TRBV9 to TRBJ2-7, with D possibly being TRBD1 (6 bases). V lost 6 bases, J lost 5 bases, and 18 bases lay in between. CDR1 and CDR2 from the germline V gene are SGDLS and YYNGEE. The CDR3 loop spans 14 amino acids. CDR3 amino acids: CASNAANTGNEQYF. The CDR3 nucleotides read TGTGCCAGCAACGCAGCTAACACAGGGAACGAGCAGTACTTC. The full variable domain, with the rest looked up from reference TRBV9 and TRBJ2-7, is DSGVTQTPKHLITATGQRVTLRCSPRSGDLSVYWYQQSLDQGLQFLIQYYNGEERAKGNILERFSAQQFPDLHSELNLSSLELGDSALYFCASNAANTGNEQYFGPGTRLTVT.

A word on this clone: Given a much more abundant clone one base away, this may be a read error. Distinct nucleotide sequences in the sample also encode this CDR3. The chain uses TRBV12-3 or TRBV12-4 and TRBJ2-3; perhaps D is TRBD1 or TRBD2 (5 bases each). V lost 8 bases and J lost 6, with 24 bases in between. This CDR3 is built from 16 residues. CDR3 sequence reads: CASGDINAGKRDTQYF. The DNA for the CDR3 is TGTGCCAGCGGGGATATTAATGCAGGGAAGCGGGATACGCAGTATTTT.

This clone was counted at least ten times. J is TRBJ2-5 and V is TRBV9; 10 bases line up with TRBD1. V shed 0 bases and J 4 bases; nucleotides not matched to a gene: 6. The CDR3 length is 16 residues. Germline CDR1 is SGDLS and CDR2 is YYNGEE. The CDR3 spells CASSVGSTGGGETQYF. As DNA, the CDR3 is TGTGCCAGCAGCGTAGGTTCGACAGGGGGCGGAGAGACCCAGTACTTC.

At least ten counts were recorded for this clone. The V call is TRBV28, the J call TRBJ2-7; D could derive from TRBD1 or TRBD2 (5 bases each). The CDR3 has 13 amino acids. Looked up from germline, CDR1 is MDHEN and CDR2 is SYDVKM. V gave up 6 bases and J gave up 4 bases, with 13 bases separating them. CDR3 DNA sequence: TGTGCCAGCAGGGTGGGGGTGCGGTACGAGCAGTACTTC. Amino acids: CASRVGVRYEQYF.

This clone was observed many times. The V and J genes are TRBV5-4 and TRBJ1-2; D may be TRBD1 (6 bases). The CDR3 extends over 15 amino acids. V lost 2 bases and J lost 1, with 12 bases in between. Per germline, CDR1 SGHNT and CDR2 YYREEE (reference sequence). CDR3 loop: CASSFYRVLNYGYTF. CDR3 DNA sequence: TGTGCCAGCAGCTTTTACAGGGTTCTTAACTATGGCTACACCTTC.

Notes on this clone: Germline and junction disagree at one end, which may indicate a read error. V and J are TRBV9 and TRBJ1-5; TRBD1 aligns across 7 bases. The CDR3 extends over 16 amino acids. Germline CDR1 and CDR2: SGDLS and YYNGEE. This chain's CDR3 is CASSPDDRDGNQHQHF. CDR3 coding DNA: TGTGCCAGCAGCCCCGACGACAGGGATGGCAATCAGCACCAGCATTTT.

This clone was counted at least ten times. The chain recombines TRBV15 with TRBJ2-1, with D perhaps TRBD2 (7 bases). CDR3 size: 14 residues. The V end was cut by 0 bases, the J end by 14 bases, with 17 bases between. In germline, CDR1 is LNHNV, CDR2 YYDKDF (reference sequence). The CDR3 loop is CATSRDYGGGGEFF. CDR3 sequence (DNA): TGTGCCACCAGCAGAGATTACGGAGGGGGGGGGGAGTTCTTC.

This clone occurred many times. Given a much more abundant clone one base away, this may be a read error. As the CDR3 is not closed by the conserved phenylalanine or tryptophan, this likely results from a read error. The genes are TRBV4-3 and TRBJ2-2; 7 bases are shared with TRBD1. Unmatched junction bases numbered 5, after V lost 0 bases and J lost 1 base. In germline, CDR1 is LGHNA, CDR2 YSLEER. The CDR3 sequence is 17 residues long. The CDR3 nucleotides are TGCGCCAGCAGCCAAGATATCAGGACAGGGAACACCGGGGAGCTGTTTCTT. As protein: CASSQDIRTGNTGELFL.

This clone was found many times. V usage is TRBV19 and J usage is TRBJ2-3, with 7 nucleotides matching TRBD1. The ends lost 6 bases at V and 3 bases at J; junction bases unmatched: 3. Germline CDR1 and CDR2: LNHDA and SQIVND (reference sequence). The CDR3 is 13 residues long. CDR3 sequence: CASRIQGTDTQYF. The CDR3 nucleotides read TGTGCCAGTAGAATACAGGGGACAGATACGCAGTATTTT. The full variable domain, rest sourced from reference TRBV19 and TRBJ2-3, is DGGITQSPKYLFRKEGQNVTLSCEQNLNHDAMYWYRQDPGQGLRLIYYSQIVNDFQKGDIAEGYSVSREKKESFPLTVTSAQKNPTAFYLCASRIQGTDTQYFGPGTRLTVL.

With respect to this clone: This may be a read error: a much more frequent sequence differs by one nucleotide. The chain has TRBV5-6 and TRBJ2-1; the match to TRBD1 covers 8 bases. V lost 9 bases and J lost 10; bases outside the gene matches: 12. Germline V lookup: CDR1 SGHDT, CDR2 YYEEEE. CDR3 length: 13 amino acids. For the CDR3, the DNA is TGTGCCATCAGTCCCACAGGGGGACGCGAGCAGTTCTTC. Protein product: CAISPTGGREQFF.

In its sample, this clone was seen many times. The chain uses TRBV10-3 and TRBJ2-1, with 7 positions matching TRBD2. This CDR3 is 19 amino acids long. Germline CDR1 and CDR2: ENHRY and SYGVKD. Losses at the gene ends were 0 bases for V and 7 bases for J; bases not matched to a gene: 18. CDR3 nucleotides: TGTGCCATCAGTGAGTCCCTAAGGCAAGCGGGGCTACCTAAAAATGAGCAGTTCTTC. Amino acid sequence: CAISESLRQAGLPKNEQFF.

In regard to this clone: The junction shows a germline mismatch at one end, possibly a read error. The identical CDR3 is also encoded by other nucleotide sequences in the sample. The chain recombines TRBV30 with TRBJ1-2, with 8 bases aligning to TRBD1. Germline loops: CDR1 GTSNPN, CDR2 SVGIG (reference sequence). This CDR3 has 13 amino acids. The CDR3: CAWSPGTGNGYTF. Written as DNA, the CDR3 is TGCGCCTGGAGTCCCGGGACAGGCAATGGCTACACCTTC. The full variable domain, completed using reference TRBV30 and TRBJ1-2, is SQTIHQWPATLVQPVGSPLSLECTVEGTSNPNLYWYRQAAGRGLQLLFYSVGIGQISSEVPQNLSASRPQDRQFILSSKKLLLSDSGFYLCAWSPGTGNGYTFGSGTRLTVV.